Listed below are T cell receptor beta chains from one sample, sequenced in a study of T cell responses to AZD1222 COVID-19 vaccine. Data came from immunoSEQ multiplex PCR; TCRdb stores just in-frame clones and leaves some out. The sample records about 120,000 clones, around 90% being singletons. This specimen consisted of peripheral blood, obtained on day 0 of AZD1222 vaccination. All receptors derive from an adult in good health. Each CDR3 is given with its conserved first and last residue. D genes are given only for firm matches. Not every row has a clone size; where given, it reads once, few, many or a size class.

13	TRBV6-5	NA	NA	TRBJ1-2	CASTPGPHYGYTF	TGTGCCAGCACTCCAGGGCCCCACTATGGCTACACCTTC
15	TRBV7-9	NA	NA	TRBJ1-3	CASSSPGHSGNTIYF	TGTGCCAGCAGCTCCCCAGGGCACTCTGGAAACACCATATATTTT
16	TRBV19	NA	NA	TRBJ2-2	CASSITTWGNTGELFF	TGTGCCAGTAGTATTACAACGTGGGGGAACACCGGGGAGCTGTTTTTT
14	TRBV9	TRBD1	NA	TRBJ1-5	CASSVGQSNQPQHF	TGTGCCAGCAGCGTGGGACAGAGTAATCAGCCCCAGCATTTT
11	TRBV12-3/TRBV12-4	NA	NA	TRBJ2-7	CASSLLYEQYF	TGTGCCAGCAGTTTACTCTACGAGCAGTACTTC
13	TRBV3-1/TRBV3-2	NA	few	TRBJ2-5	CASRSGAWETQYF	TGTGCCAGCAGGTCGGGGGCATGGGAGACCCAGTACTTC
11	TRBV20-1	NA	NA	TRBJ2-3	CSASPSDTQYF	TGCAGTGCTAGTCCCTCAGATACGCAGTATTTT
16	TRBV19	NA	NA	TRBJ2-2	CASSIWNSRSTGELFF	TGTGCCAGTAGTATATGGAACAGTCGCTCGACCGGGGAGCTGTTTTTT
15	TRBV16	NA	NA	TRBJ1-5	CASSQSKVGNQPQHF	TGTGCCAGCAGCCAATCGAAGGTTGGCAATCAGCCCCAGCATTTT
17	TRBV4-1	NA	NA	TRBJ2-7	CASSPPTPTGEGREQYF	TGCGCCAGCAGCCCCCCTACACCCACAGGGGAGGGGAGGGAGCAGTACTTC
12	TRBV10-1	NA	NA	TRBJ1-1	CASNQGRVEAFF	TGCGCCAGCAATCAGGGGCGGGTTGAAGCTTTCTTT
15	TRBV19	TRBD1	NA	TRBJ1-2	CASRPLSQGAYGYTF	TGTGCCAGTAGACCATTATCCCAGGGGGCCTATGGCTACACCTTC
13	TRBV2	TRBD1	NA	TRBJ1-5	CASTGQGDQPQHF	TGTGCCAGCACGGGACAGGGTGATCAGCCCCAGCATTTT
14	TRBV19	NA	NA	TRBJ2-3	CASSTGAYTDTQYF	TGTGCCAGTAGCACGGGGGCGTACACAGATACGCAGTATTTT
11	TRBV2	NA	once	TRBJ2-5	CASKGEETQYF	TGTGCCAGCAAAGGAGAAGAGACCCAGTACTTC
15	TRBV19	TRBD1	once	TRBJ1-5	CASSPGQAGNQPQHF	TGTGCCAGTAGCCCAGGACAGGCGGGAAATCAGCCCCAGCATTTT
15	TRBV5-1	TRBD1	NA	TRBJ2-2	CASSLEGADTGELFF	TGCGCCAGCAGCTTGGAGGGGGCGGACACCGGGGAGCTGTTTTTT
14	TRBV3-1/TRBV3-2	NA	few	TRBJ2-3	CASSRQGKRDTQYF	TGTGCCAGCAGCCGGCAGGGGAAAAGAGATACGCAGTATTTT
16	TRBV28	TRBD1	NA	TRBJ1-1	CASSLRDRGMNTEAFF	TGTGCCAGCAGTCTCCGGGACAGGGGTATGAACACTGAAGCTTTCTTT
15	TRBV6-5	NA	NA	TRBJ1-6	CASNQGWDGGSPLHF	TGTGCCAGCAACCAAGGGTGGGATGGCGGGTCACCCCTCCACTTT
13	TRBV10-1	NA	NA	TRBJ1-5	CASSNTAGQPQHF	TGCGCCAGCAGTAATACGGCCGGACAGCCCCAGCATTTT
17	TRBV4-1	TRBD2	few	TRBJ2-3	CASSQLLAGGPSDTQYF	TGCGCCAGCAGCCAACTTCTAGCGGGGGGGCCATCAGATACGCAGTATTTT
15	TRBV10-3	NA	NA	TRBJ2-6	CAITAGRAGANVLTF	TGTGCCATCACCGCTGGCAGGGCTGGGGCCAACGTCCTGACTTTC
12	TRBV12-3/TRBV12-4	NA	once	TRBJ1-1	CASRPDGREAFF	TGTGCCAGCAGACCTGACGGGAGGGAAGCTTTCTTT
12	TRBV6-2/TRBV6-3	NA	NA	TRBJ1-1	CASSYLGLEAFF	TGTGCCAGCAGTTACCTTGGGCTTGAAGCTTTCTTT
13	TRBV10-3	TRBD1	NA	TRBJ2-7	CAISLGQGGEQYF	TGTGCCATCAGCTTAGGACAGGGTGGAGAGCAGTACTTC
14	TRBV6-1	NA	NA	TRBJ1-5	CASSEHYSNQPQHF	TGTGCCAGCAGTGAACACTATAGCAATCAGCCCCAGCATTTT
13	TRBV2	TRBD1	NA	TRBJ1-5	CASSYTGDQPQHF	TGTGCCAGCAGTTACACAGGGGACCAGCCCCAGCATTTT
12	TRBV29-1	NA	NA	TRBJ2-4	CSVRSMGDIQYF	TGCAGCGTCCGCAGCATGGGGGACATTCAGTACTTC
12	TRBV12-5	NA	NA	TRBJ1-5	CASGSQDQPQHF	TGTGCTAGTGGTTCCCAAGATCAGCCCCAGCATTTT
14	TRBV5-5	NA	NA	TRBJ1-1	CASSLDETYTEAFF	TGTGCCAGCAGCTTGGATGAGACTTACACTGAAGCTTTCTTT
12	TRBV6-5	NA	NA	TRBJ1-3	CASSPGGNTIYF	TGTGCCAGCAGCCCGGGTGGAAACACCATATATTTT
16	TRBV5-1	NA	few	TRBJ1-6	CASSSGGTGYNSPLHF	TGCGCCAGCAGCTCCGGAGGGACTGGCTATAATTCACCCCTCCACTTT
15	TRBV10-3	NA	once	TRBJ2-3	CAISQWGPGEDTQYF	TGTGCCATCAGTCAGTGGGGACCGGGGGAAGATACGCAGTATTTT
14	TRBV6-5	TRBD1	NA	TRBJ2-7	CASQWGTGTYEQYF	TGTGCCAGCCAGTGGGGGACAGGGACCTACGAGCAGTACTTC
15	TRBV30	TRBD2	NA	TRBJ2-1	CAWSVASGGYNEQFF	TGTGCCTGGAGTGTGGCTAGCGGGGGTTACAATGAGCAGTTCTTC
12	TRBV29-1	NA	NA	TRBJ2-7	CSVRFRVSEQYF	TGCAGCGTTCGGTTTCGAGTATCCGAGCAGTACTTC
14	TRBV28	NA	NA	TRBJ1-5	CASSLDGASQPQHF	TGTGCCAGCAGTTTAGACGGGGCGAGTCAGCCCCAGCATTTT